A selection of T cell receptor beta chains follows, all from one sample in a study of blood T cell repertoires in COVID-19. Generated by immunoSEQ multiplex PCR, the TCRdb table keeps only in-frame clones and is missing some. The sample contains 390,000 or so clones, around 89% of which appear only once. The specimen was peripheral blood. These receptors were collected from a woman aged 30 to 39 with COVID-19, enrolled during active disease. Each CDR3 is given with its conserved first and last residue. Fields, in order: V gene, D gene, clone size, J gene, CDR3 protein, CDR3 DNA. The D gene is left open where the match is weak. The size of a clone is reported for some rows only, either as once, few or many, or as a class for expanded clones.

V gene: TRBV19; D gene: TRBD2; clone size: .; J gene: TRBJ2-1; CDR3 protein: CARNPTSGRGEGLLNEQFF; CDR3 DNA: TGTGCCCGAAACCCGACTAGCGGGAGAGGGGAAGGCTTGTTGAATGAGCAGTTCTTC
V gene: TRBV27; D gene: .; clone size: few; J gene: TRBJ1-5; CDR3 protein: CASSLQGIQPQHF; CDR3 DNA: TGTGCCAGCAGTTTACAGGGAATTCAGCCCCAGCATTTT
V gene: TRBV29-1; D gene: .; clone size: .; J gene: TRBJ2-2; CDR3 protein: CSVVSGSGELFF; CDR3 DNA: TGCAGCGTTGTATCCGGGTCCGGGGAGCTGTTTTTT
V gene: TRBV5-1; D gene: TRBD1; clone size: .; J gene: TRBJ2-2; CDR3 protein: CASSWTGVLFF; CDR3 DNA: TGCGCCAGCAGCTGGACAGGGGTGCTGTTTTTT
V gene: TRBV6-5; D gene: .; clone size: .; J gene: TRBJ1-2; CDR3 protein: CASSYSGGGNDGYTF; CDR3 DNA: TGTGCCAGCAGTTACTCGGGTGGGGGGAACGATGGCTACACCTTC
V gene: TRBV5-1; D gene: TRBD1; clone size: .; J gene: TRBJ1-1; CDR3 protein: CASSLTGGGSTEAFF; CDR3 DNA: TGCGCCAGCAGCTTGACAGGGGGTGGTAGCACTGAAGCTTTCTTT
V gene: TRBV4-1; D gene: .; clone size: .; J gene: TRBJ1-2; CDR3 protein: CASSQLSTETHTF; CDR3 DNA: TGCGCCAGCAGCCAACTTTCAACGGAGACTCACACCTTC
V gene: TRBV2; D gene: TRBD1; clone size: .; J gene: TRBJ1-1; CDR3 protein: CASGGQVATEAFF; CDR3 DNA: TGTGCCAGCGGGGGACAGGTCGCTACTGAAGCTTTCTTT
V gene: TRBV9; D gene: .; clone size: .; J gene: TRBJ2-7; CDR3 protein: CASTRTGLYGYEQYF; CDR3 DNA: TGTGCCAGCACCAGAACAGGGCTCTACGGGTACGAGCAGTACTTC
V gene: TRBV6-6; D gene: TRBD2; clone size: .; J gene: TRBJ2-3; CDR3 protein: CASGGTTPSTDTQYF; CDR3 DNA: TGTGCCAGTGGCGGGACTACCCCTAGCACAGATACGCAGTATTTT
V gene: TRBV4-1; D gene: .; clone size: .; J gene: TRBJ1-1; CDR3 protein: CASSQDGFPGYTEAFF; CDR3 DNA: TGCGCCAGCAGCCAAGACGGTTTTCCAGGGTACACTGAAGCTTTCTTT
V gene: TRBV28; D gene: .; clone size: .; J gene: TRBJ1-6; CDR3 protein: CASRGGSDSMPLHF; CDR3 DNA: TGTGCCAGCAGGGGGGGGTCAGACAGCATGCCCCTCCACTTT
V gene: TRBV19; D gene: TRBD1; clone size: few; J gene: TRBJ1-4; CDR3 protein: CASSPSRTGTDDEKLFF; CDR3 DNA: TGTGCCAGTAGTCCGAGTCGGACCGGGACAGACGATGAAAAACTGTTTTTT
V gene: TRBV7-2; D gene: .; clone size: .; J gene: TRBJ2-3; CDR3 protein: CASSLARIGGAYTDTQYF; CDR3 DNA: TGTGCCAGCAGCTTAGCGAGAATAGGGGGGGCCTACACAGATACGCAGTATTTT
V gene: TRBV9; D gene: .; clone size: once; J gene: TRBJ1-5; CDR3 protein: CASSVVEWSTQHF; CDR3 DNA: TGTGCCAGCAGCGTAGTAGAGTGGTCAACCCAGCATTTT
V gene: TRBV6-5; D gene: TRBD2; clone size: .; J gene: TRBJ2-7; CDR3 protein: CASRERGLSYEQYF; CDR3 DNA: TGTGCCAGCAGGGAGCGGGGGCTAAGCTACGAGCAGTACTTC
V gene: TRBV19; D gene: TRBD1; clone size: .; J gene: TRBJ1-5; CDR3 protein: CASSTQGDQPQHF; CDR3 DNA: TGTGCCAGTAGTACACAGGGGGATCAGCCCCAGCATTTT
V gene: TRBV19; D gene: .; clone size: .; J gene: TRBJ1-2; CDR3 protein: CASSIGGASSYGYTF; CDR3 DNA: TGTGCCAGTAGTATAGGGGGAGCTTCTTCTTATGGCTACACCTTC
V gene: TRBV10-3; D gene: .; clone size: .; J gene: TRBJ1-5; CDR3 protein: CAISETTGKEAQHF; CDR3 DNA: TGTGCCATCAGTGAAACGACCGGAAAGGAGGCCCAGCATTTT
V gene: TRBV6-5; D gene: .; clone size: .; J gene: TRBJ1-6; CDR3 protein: CASSASVGGYSPLHF; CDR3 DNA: TGTGCCAGCAGCGCTTCAGTGGGGGGGTATTCACCCCTCCACTTT
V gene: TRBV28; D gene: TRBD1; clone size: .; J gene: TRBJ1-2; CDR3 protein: CASSPAGTASYGYTF; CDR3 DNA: TGTGCCAGCAGTCCCGCGGGGACAGCCTCCTATGGCTACACCTTC
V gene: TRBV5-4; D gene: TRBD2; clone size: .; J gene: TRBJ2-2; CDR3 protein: CASSLGLAGGVGELFF; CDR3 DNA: TGTGCCAGCAGCTTGGGCCTAGCGGGAGGGGTCGGGGAGCTGTTTTTT
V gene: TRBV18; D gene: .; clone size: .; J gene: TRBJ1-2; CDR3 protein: CASSPSHDRIDGYTF; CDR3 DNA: TGTGCCAGCTCACCATCCCACGACAGGATCGATGGCTACACCTTC
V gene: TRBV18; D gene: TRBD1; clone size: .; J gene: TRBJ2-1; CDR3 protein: CASSSPGGEAYNEQFF; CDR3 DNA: TGTGCCAGCTCATCCCCAGGGGGCGAAGCCTACAATGAGCAGTTCTTC
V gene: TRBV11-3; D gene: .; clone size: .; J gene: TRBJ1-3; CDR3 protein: CASSLTQGSGNTIYF; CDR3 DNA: TGTGCCAGCAGCTTAACCCAGGGCTCTGGAAACACCATATATTTT
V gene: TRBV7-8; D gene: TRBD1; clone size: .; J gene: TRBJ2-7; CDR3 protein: CASSSPRLWGQAYEQYF; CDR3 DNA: TGTGCCAGCAGCTCCCCCCGACTGTGGGGACAGGCCTACGAGCAGTACTTC
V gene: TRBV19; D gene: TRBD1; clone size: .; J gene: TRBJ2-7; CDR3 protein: CASSAPGTGNSYEQYF; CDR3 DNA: TGTGCCAGTAGTGCCCCAGGGACAGGTAACTCCTACGAGCAGTACTTC
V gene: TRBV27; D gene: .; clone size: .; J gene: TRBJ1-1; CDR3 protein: CAVRGLREAFF; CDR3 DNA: TGTGCCGTCAGGGGCCTCCGTGAAGCTTTCTTT
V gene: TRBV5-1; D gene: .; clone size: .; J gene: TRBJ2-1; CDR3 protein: CASSLRPENNEQFF; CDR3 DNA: TGCGCCAGCAGCTTGAGACCGGAGAACAATGAGCAGTTCTTC
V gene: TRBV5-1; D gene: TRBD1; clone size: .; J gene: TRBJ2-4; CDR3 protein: CASSLTGGLAKNIQYF; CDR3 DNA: TGCGCCAGCAGCCTAACAGGGGGCTTGGCCAAAAACATTCAGTACTTC
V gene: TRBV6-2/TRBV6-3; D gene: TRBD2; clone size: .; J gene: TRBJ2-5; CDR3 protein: CASSSLGFSGGARETQYF; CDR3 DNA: TGTGCCAGCAGTTCCCTAGGTTTCAGCGGGGGGGCCCGAGAGACCCAGTACTTC
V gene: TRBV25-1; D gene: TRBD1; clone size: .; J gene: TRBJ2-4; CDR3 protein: CASLIARDRGLAKNIQYF; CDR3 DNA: TGTGCCAGCCTAATCGCTAGGGACAGGGGTCTGGCCAAAAACATTCAGTACTTC
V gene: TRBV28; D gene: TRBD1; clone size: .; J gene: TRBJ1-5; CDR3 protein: CASREPGQGDQPQHF; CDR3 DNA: TGTGCCAGCAGGGAGCCGGGACAGGGGGACCAGCCCCAGCATTTT
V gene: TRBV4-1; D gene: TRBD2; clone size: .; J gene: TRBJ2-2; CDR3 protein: CASSPGPGRDTGELFF; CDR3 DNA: TGCGCCAGCAGCCCGGGACCGGGGAGGGACACCGGGGAGCTGTTTTTT
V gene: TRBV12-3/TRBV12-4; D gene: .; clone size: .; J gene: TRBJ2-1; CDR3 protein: CASSPESYEQFF; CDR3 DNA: TGTGCCAGCAGCCCTGAGTCGTATGAGCAGTTCTTC
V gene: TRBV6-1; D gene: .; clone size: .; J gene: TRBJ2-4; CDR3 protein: CASSEDQGAKNIQYF; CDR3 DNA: TGTGCCAGCAGTGAAGATCAGGGGGCCAAAAACATTCAGTACTTC
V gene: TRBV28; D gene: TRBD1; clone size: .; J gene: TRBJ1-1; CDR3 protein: CASSFILGTGGGVNTEAFF; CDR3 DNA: TGTGCCAGCAGTTTTATTTTAGGGACAGGGGGTGGGGTGAACACTGAAGCTTTCTTT
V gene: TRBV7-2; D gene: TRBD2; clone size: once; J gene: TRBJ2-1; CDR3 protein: CASSITGTGGVGEQFF; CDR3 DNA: TGTGCCAGCAGCATTACCGGGACCGGGGGGGTAGGTGAGCAGTTCTTC
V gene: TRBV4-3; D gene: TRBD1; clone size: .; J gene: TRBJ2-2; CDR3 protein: CASSQETGGTGELFF; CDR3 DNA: TGCGCCAGCAGCCAAGAGACAGGGGGGACCGGGGAGCTGTTTTTT
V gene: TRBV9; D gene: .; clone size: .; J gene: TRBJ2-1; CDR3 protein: CASSAINEQFF; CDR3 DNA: TGTGCCAGCAGCGCAATCAATGAGCAGTTCTTC
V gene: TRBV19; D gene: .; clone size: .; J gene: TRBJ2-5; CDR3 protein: CASSMPQVQETQYF; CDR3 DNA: TGTGCCAGTAGTATGCCCCAGGTCCAAGAGACCCAGTACTTC
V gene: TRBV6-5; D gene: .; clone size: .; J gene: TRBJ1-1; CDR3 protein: CASNLAGSMNTEAFF; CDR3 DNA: TGTGCCAGCAATTTGGCGGGTTCTATGAACACTGAAGCTTTCTTT